This paragraph reports one TCR beta chain. The data belong to a study of blood T cell repertoires in COVID-19. Turning to the study itself: PBMCs, B-cell-depleted T cells, or T cells provided the cDNA or gDNA that made up the material.

CDR1 WNHNN and CDR2 SYGVQD come from the germline V gene (reference sequence). The ends were cut back, 0 bases at V and 6 bases at J, with 9 bases in the middle. The CDR3 spans 14 residues. Source study methods: Counts of nucleated cells, estimated from reference gene primer amplification, were obtained. This table comes from immunoSEQ multiplex PCR, and its TCRdb copy is limited to in-frame clones, with some not included. The V and J calls and clone size come from that table; D and trimming were worked out from the DNA. The sample includes around 19,000 clones, approximately 91% of them seen just once.

The chain couples TRBV10-1 to TRBJ2-1; the D is unclear. The sample taken for sequencing was peripheral blood. The TCR comes from a man aged 65 to 79 with active COVID-19. In DNA, the CDR3 is TGCGCCAGCAGTGAGTCTTTGGCCGTCAATGAGCAGTTCTTC. Translation gives CASSESLAVNEQFF.